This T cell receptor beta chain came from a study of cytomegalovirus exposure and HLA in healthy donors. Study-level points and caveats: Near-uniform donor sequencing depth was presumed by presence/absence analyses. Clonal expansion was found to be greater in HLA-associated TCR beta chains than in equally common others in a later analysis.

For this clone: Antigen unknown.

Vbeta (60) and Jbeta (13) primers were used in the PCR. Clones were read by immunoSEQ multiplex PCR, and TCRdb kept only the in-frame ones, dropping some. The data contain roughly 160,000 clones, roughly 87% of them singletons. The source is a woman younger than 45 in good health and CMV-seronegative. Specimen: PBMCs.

For the CDR3, the DNA is TGCGCCAGCAGCCACCTAAGACTAGCGGGATATTACGAGCAGTACTTC. Amino acid sequence: CASSHLRLAGYYEQYF. The chain employs TRBV4-1 and TRBJ2-7, with 11 bases fitting TRBD2. V shed 3 bases and J 4 bases; nucleotides not matched to a gene: 8. This CDR3 is 16 amino acids long. Germline assignment: CDR1 MGHRA and CDR2 YSYEKL.